The clone carrying this T cell receptor beta chain has only a few counts. As yet, its antigen is unknown. Other DNA sequences in the sample encode the same CDR3. This sample was taken from a study of cytomegalovirus exposure and HLA in healthy donors. Study details: Early released data had around 79 million unique TCRs, all coming from HLA-typed donors. Study findings and constraints: A prior analysis recorded that most TCR beta V segments were productive about 87% or about 30% of the time.

Amplification used 60 Vbeta primers and 13 Jbeta primers. The protocol was immunoSEQ multiplex PCR, while the TCRdb copy is restricted to in-frame clones and leaves out a portion. The top ten clones hold about 5% of a sample with roughly 100,000 clones, around 10% of them seen once. The receptor was isolated from a man aged 50 or older in good health and CMV-seropositive. Sequencing input: PBMCs.

The CDR3 nucleotides read TGTGCCAGCAGCTTAGGACTAGCGGGAGGCCAAGAGACCCAGTACTTC. This sequence encodes CASSLGLAGGQETQYF. V and J are TRBV7-2 and TRBJ2-5, with 13 bases fitting TRBD2. The V gene end was trimmed by 1 base and the J gene end by 1 base; junction bases not matched to a gene: 0. Germline loops: CDR1 SGHTA, CDR2 FQGNSA. CDR3 size: 16 residues.